This TCR beta chain comes out of a study of blood T cell repertoires in COVID-19. CDR3 length equals 16 residues. In germline, CDR1 is SGHAT, CDR2 FQNNGV. With V trimmed by 5 bases and J by 5 bases, 11 bases remained unmatched. Here immunoSEQ multiplex PCR was the method, and the copy in TCRdb shows in-frame clones only, minus some. The sample lists approximately 190,000 clones; more than 75% were seen once. Input material: peripheral blood. The source is a man aged 40-49 years with active or convalescent COVID-19. The gene calls are TRBV11-2 and TRBJ1-1, with 10 bases fitting TRBD1. CDR3 protein: CASSDDRGRAVTEAFF. As DNA, the CDR3 is TGTGCCAGCAGCGACGACAGGGGGCGGGCGGTGACTGAAGCTTTCTTT.